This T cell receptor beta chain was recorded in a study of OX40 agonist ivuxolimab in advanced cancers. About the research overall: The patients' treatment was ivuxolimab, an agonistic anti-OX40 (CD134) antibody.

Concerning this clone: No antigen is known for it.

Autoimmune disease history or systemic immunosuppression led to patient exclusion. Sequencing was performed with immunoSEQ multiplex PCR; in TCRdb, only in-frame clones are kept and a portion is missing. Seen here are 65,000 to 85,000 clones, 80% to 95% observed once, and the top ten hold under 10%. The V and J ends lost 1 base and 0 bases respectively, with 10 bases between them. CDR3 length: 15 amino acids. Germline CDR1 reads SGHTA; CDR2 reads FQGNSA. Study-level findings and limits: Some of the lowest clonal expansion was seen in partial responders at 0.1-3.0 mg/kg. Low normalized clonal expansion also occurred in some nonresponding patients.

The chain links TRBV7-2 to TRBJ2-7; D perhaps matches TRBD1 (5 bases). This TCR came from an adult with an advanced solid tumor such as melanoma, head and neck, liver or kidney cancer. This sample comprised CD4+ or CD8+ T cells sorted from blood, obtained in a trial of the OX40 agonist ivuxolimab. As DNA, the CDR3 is TGTGCCAGCAGCTTAGTTGACAGTCTCTCCTACGAGCAGTACTTC. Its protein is CASSLVDSLSYEQYF.